The next 9 T cell receptor beta chains were all read from a single sample in a study of blood T cell repertoires in COVID-19. Only in-frame clones appear in the TCRdb table, and some are missing; sequencing was by immunoSEQ multiplex PCR. Of 90,000 to 100,000 clones listed, less than 90% are singletons. The source material was peripheral blood. The source of these receptors is a man in his 70s with active or convalescent COVID-19.

V and J are TRBV5-4 and TRBJ2-5, with 11 bases fitting TRBD1. CDR3 length: 14 residues. The trim removed 4 bases at V and 5 bases at J, leaving 4 bases unmatched. From germline, CDR1 is SGHNT and CDR2 YYREEE (reference sequence). CDR3 residues: CASSQDRGRETQYF. The CDR3 DNA reads TGTGCCAGCAGCCAGGACAGGGGGCGGGAGACCCAGTACTTC.

This sequence joins TRBV2 and TRBJ1-1; 8 bases align to TRBD1. The germline gives CDR1 SNHLY, CDR2 FYNNEI. V shed 6 bases and J 7 bases; nucleotides not matched to a gene: 10. This CDR3 is 14 amino acids long. The CDR3 region has the DNA TGTGCCAGCAGACCAGACAGGGGACCTAATGAAGCTTTCTTT. As protein: CASRPDRGPNEAFF.

The gene calls are TRBV7-3 and TRBJ2-1; the match to TRBD1 covers 9 bases. This CDR3 has 14 residues. CDR1 and CDR2 from the germline V gene are SGHTA and FQGTGA. The J segment lost 6 bases and the V segment lost 4 bases, leaving 4 bases of the junction unmatched. The CDR3 here is CASSSGTGLNEQFF. The DNA of the CDR3 is TGTGCCAGCAGCTCCGGGACAGGGCTCAATGAGCAGTTCTTC.

This chain joins TRBV5-6 and TRBJ1-2; 9 positions match TRBD1. From germline, CDR1 is SGHDT and CDR2 YYEEEE. The CDR3 runs 15 residues. The junction had 9 bases not matched to a gene; V was cut back by 4 bases and J by 5 bases. CDR3 in amino acids: CASSTRQGVGYGYTF. The DNA for the CDR3 is TGTGCCAGCAGCACAAGACAGGGGGTAGGGTATGGCTACACCTTC.

This chain links TRBV19 with TRBJ1-1; TRBD1 agrees at 7 bases. V lost 7 bases to trimming and J lost 1 base; unmatched junction nucleotides: 6. This CDR3 is 14 amino acids long. The germline V gene encodes CDR1 LNHDA and CDR2 SQIVND (reference sequence). The DNA for the CDR3 is TGTGCCAGTACCCCGACAGGGCCGAACACTGAAGCTTTCTTT. Its translation is CASTPTGPNTEAFF.

The rearrangement links TRBV2 to TRBJ2-2; 7 bases map to TRBD1. The germline gives CDR1 SNHLY, CDR2 FYNNEI. The CDR3 runs 15 residues. The V segment lost 0 bases and the J segment 5 bases; nucleotides outside the gene matches: 3. For the CDR3, the DNA is TGTGCCAGCAGTGAAGCAGGGGGCTTAACCGGGGAGCTGTTTTTT. This gives the protein CASSEAGGLTGELFF.

A single count supports this clone. This chain joins TRBV2 and TRBJ2-1; 8 bases match TRBD2. V was clipped by 4 bases and J by 2 bases; unmatched bases: 4. CDR1 and CDR2 from the germline V gene are SNHLY and FYNNEI. The CDR3 spans 15 residues. The CDR3 coding sequence is TGTGCCAGCAGTGTGGAAGCGGGGGCCTACAATGAGCAGTTCTTC. Its translation: CASSVEAGAYNEQFF.

This rearrangement joins TRBV10-3 to TRBJ1-4; D ambiguous. The V end lost 0 bases, the J end lost 0 bases, and 5 bases lay between the germline ends. This CDR3 spans 15 amino acids. Germline V gives CDR1 ENHRY, CDR2 SYGVKD. The CDR3 nucleotides read TGTGCCATCAGTGAGTCGAGGACAACTAATGAAAAACTGTTTTTT. Residues: CAISESRTTNEKLFF.

The V gene is TRBV5-8, the J gene TRBJ1-5, with D hard to call. Germline loops: CDR1 SGHTS, CDR2 YDEGEE. The CDR3 totals 15 residues. The V end lost 5 bases, the J end lost 0 bases, and 12 bases lay between the germline ends. The CDR3 sequence: CASRRQSNSNQPQHF. Written as DNA, the CDR3 is TGTGCCAGCAGGCGGCAGAGTAATAGCAATCAGCCCCAGCATTTT.